The 18 T cell receptor beta chains reported below all come from one sample, sequenced in a study of T cells in Graves' hyperthyroidism and ophthalmopathy (dated by TCRdb to about 2019). Library generation was performed with multiplex PCR. Instrument used: Illumina HiSeq 2000. The TCR beta CDR3 regions were amplified from RNA transcripts. A first-round RT-PCR of the TCR CDR3 used the HTBI primer set with the Qiagen OneStep RT-PCR kit. Clones were called with MiXCR by TCRdb after fastp trimmed the public reads at Q25, and only in-frame beta chains were retained. All rows with the same CDR3 protein become a single entry with the most common DNA and genes. In all, the sample holds 750,000 to 900,000 distinct CDR3 sequences, and roughly 37% of those were seen once. Jointly, the top ten make up roughly 8.3% of the sample. The source material was blood. The receptors shown here come from a man in his late teens or twenties with Graves' hyperthyroidism.

Concerning this clonotype itself: This may come from a read error, since a much larger clone is one base off. V usage is TRBV10-3 and J usage is TRBJ1-1; D is uncertain. Trimming stripped 10 bases from V and 2 bases from J, with 17 bases between. Germline V gene sequence: CDR1 ENHRY, CDR2 SYGVKD. This CDR3 has 14 residues. CDR3 nucleotides: TGTGCCAGCAGCCAAGGTAGGCATAACACTGAAGCTTTCTTT. It codes for CASSQGRHNTEAFF.

This clonotype has a count of ten or more. The rearrangement joins TRBV25-1 to TRBJ2-7, with 7 bases lining up with TRBD1. With 7 bases clipped from V and 5 bases from J, the junction kept 8 bases outside the gene matches. The CDR3 is made up of 13 amino acids. Germline assignment: CDR1 MGHDK and CDR2 SYGVNS. The CDR3 DNA reads TGTGCCAGCAACCCAGGGGGAGAGGACGAGCAGTACTTC. Protein sequence: CASNPGGEDEQYF.

This clonotype was observed a few times. The genes are TRBV12-3 or TRBV12-4 and TRBJ1-1; TRBD1 might be the D (5 bases). The CDR3 runs 13 residues. The DNA of the CDR3 is TGTGCTAGTGGTTTAGGGGAGGGGACTGAAGCTTTCTTT. It codes for CASGLGEGTEAFF.

This clonotype has ten or more counts. V usage is TRBV15 and J usage is TRBJ2-7; a weak D match, TRBD1 (5 bases). The germline V and J ends were trimmed by 3 bases and 1 base, with 10 bases remaining between them. CDR1 and CDR2 (germline): LNHNV, YYDKDF (reference sequence). The CDR3 sequence is 14 residues long. CDR3 in DNA: TGTGCCACCAGCAGCCAGACAGAGTCCTACGAGCAGTACTTC. Its translation: CATSSQTESYEQYF.

Many counts were recorded for this clonotype. Here the CDR3 reads CASSTSEETQYF. The CDR3 DNA is TGTGCCAGCAGCACCAGTGAAGAGACCCAGTACTTC. V and J are TRBV7-9 and TRBJ2-5, with D hard to call. The CDR3 contains 12 residues. Germline CDR1 reads SEHNR; CDR2 reads FQNEAQ (reference sequence). Trimming removed 5 bases from V and 3 bases from J, with 7 bases in between.

In its sample, this clonotype was seen many times. This rearrangement joins TRBV10-3 to TRBJ1-6; D remains ambiguous. The ends were cut back, 9 bases at V and 10 bases at J, with 16 bases in the middle. CDR1 and CDR2 from the germline V gene are ENHRY and SYGVKD. This CDR3 comprises 13 residues. CDR3 coding DNA: TGTGCCATTCGGCAGTACACTCGGTCACCCCTCCACTTT. Encoded protein: CAIRQYTRSPLHF.

A word on this clonotype: A read error is possible here, since a much larger clone lies one base away. CDR3 amino acids: CATSSDRNSYEQYF. DNA for the CDR3: TGTGCCACCAGCAGCGATCGTAACAGCTACGAGCAGTACTTC. The chain employs TRBV15 and TRBJ2-7; D call uncertain. Trimming removed 3 bases at V and 3 bases at J, with 12 bases between. Germline V CDR1 and CDR2: LNHNV, YYDKDF (reference sequence). The CDR3 consists of 14 residues.

This clonotype was detected a few times. V gene TRBV7-9 combines with J gene TRBJ1-5; weak D call: TRBD1 (6 bases). There are 16 residues in the CDR3. Germline CDR1 and CDR2: SEHNR and FQNEAQ (reference sequence). Trimming stripped 6 bases from V and 4 bases from J, with 19 bases between. DNA for the CDR3: TGTGCCAGCAGTAAGGGGGACCCTGACACAAATCAGCCCCAGCATTTT. The encoded protein is CASSKGDPDTNQPQHF.

The sample holds many counts of this clonotype. This chain links TRBV19 with TRBJ2-7; a weak D match, TRBD2 (6 bases). Looked up from germline, CDR1 is LNHDA and CDR2 is SQIVND (reference sequence). V was shortened by 8 bases and J by 6 bases, with 14 bases between the two germline ends. The CDR3 extends over 12 amino acids. The CDR3: CASLTEEGEQYF. The CDR3 DNA is TGTGCCAGTCTGACAGAGGAGGGCGAGCAGTACTTC.

The sample holds a few counts of this clonotype. The V gene is TRBV12-3 or TRBV12-4, the J gene TRBJ1-5; D possibly corresponds to TRBD1 (5 bases). V was pared by 5 bases and J by 4 bases, with 15 bases between. This CDR3 has 15 amino acids. Here the CDR3 DNA reads TGTGCCAGCAGTAGGGGCGGAGGGGAGAATCAGCCCCAGCATTTT. It is translated as CASSRGGGENQPQHF.

This clonotype was seen ten or more times. The chain joins TRBV15 to TRBJ1-1, with TRBD1 identical over 9 bases. Germline V lookup: CDR1 LNHNV, CDR2 YYDKDF (reference sequence). V shed 0 bases, J shed 5 bases, and the junction held 4 bases outside the gene matches. CDR3 length: 15 residues. The CDR3 region has the DNA TGTGCCACCAGCAGAGATACAGGGGGCAGGACTGAAGCTTTCTTT. It is translated as CATSRDTGGRTEAFF.

This chain uses TRBV10-3 with TRBJ1-5, with 9 bases that match TRBD1. Losses at the gene ends were 10 bases for V and 2 bases for J; bases not matched to a gene: 15. Germline assignment: CDR1 ENHRY and CDR2 SYGVKD. This CDR3 has 17 amino acids. CDR3 bases: TGTGCCACCGGGACAGGGATCTCTCAGATAGGCAATCAGCCCCAGCATTTT. This gives the protein CATGTGISQIGNQPQHF.

This clonotype was recorded many times. The chain links TRBV29-1 to TRBJ1-2; TRBD1 matches at 10 bases. Germline CDR1 SQVTM, CDR2 ANQGSEA. The CDR3 length is 14 residues. The V gene end was trimmed by 7 bases and the J gene end by 4 bases; junction bases not matched to a gene: 9. This CDR3 reads CSAHLRDRGYGYTF. The CDR3 DNA follows: TGCAGCGCCCACTTAAGGGACAGGGGCTATGGCTACACCTTC.

This chain uses TRBV20-1 with TRBJ2-5; 9 bases align to TRBD1. Losses at the gene ends were 5 bases for V and 4 bases for J; bases not matched to a gene: 8. The V gene's germline CDR1 is DFQATT and CDR2 SNEGSKA (reference sequence). This CDR3 region has 14 residues. CDR3 nucleotide sequence: TGCAGTGCTGAGGGACAGGGCGGTATAGAGACCCAGTACTTC. Translation: CSAEGQGGIETQYF.

This clonotype was recorded at least ten times. The chain has TRBV10-3 and TRBJ1-5; no reliable D call. The V and J ends lost 4 bases and 5 bases respectively, with 6 bases between them. The CDR3 length is 12 residues. From germline, CDR1 is ENHRY and CDR2 SYGVKD. CDR3 residues: CAISAPDQPQHF. The CDR3 DNA is TGTGCCATCAGTGCCCCCGATCAGCCCCAGCATTTT.

In its sample, this clonotype was seen many times. The rearrangement uses TRBV7-9 and TRBJ2-2, with 10 bases lining up with TRBD2. The CDR3 consists of 16 residues. Germline trimming cut 5 bases from V and 5 bases from J; bases unmatched to any gene: 8. Germline-derived CDR1 and CDR2 are SEHNR and FQNEAQ (reference sequence). The CDR3 DNA follows: TGTGCCAGCAGCCCTAGCGGGAGCACCAGGACCGGGGAGCTGTTTTTT. Amino acids: CASSPSGSTRTGELFF.

At least ten counts were recorded for this clonotype. V gene TRBV9 combines with J gene TRBJ1-5, with TRBD1 matching over 7 bases. This CDR3 region has 14 residues. The ends lost 4 bases at V and 5 bases at J; junction bases unmatched: 6. The germline CDR1 and CDR2 sequences are SGDLS and YYNGEE. The chain's CDR3 is CASSRGTADQPQHF. The CDR3 DNA reads TGTGCCAGCAGCCGAGGGACAGCCGATCAGCCCCAGCATTTT. The full variable domain, rest sourced from reference TRBV9 and TRBJ1-5, is DSGVTQTPKHLITATGQRVTLRCSPRSGDLSVYWYQQSLDQGLQFLIQYYNGEERAKGNILERFSAQQFPDLHSELNLSSLELGDSALYFCASSRGTADQPQHFGDGTRLSIL.

This clonotype occurred a few times. The CDR3 region has the DNA TGTGCCAGCAGGGCCGTGACAGAGAACACTGAAGCTTTCTTT. Amino acids: CASRAVTENTEAFF. V gene TRBV12-3 or TRBV12-4 combines with J gene TRBJ1-1; a possible D gene is TRBD1 (5 bases). The CDR3 has 14 residues. The V gene lost 6 bases and the J gene lost 1 base, with 12 bases spanning the gap.